This T cell receptor beta chain was recorded in a study of blood T cell repertoires in COVID-19. Original methodology: Estimation of nucleated cell counts relied on the amplification of reference gene primers. TCRdb keeps only in-frame clones here, not all; method: immunoSEQ multiplex PCR. V, J and clone size are taken as reported in that table, and D and trimming were inferred from the DNA itself. In the table there are about 180,000 clones, roughly 85% of which are singletons. This CDR3 has 16 residues. Germline loops: CDR1 SGHTA, CDR2 FQGNSA. V lost 5 bases, J lost 6 bases, and 12 bases stayed unmatched.

The TCR comes from a woman aged 18-29 years who had recovered from COVID-19. This sequence joins TRBV7-2 and TRBJ2-7; TRBD2 agrees at 11 bases. Source material: PBMCs or T cells enriched from blood (not recorded which). CDR3 loop: CASSPYSAGTSGEQYF. The CDR3 nucleotides read TGTGCCAGCAGCCCTTATTCGGCGGGGACTAGCGGCGAGCAGTACTTC.